This entry lists 31 T cell receptor beta chains sequenced from one sample in a study of blood T cell repertoires in COVID-19. Clones were sequenced by immunoSEQ multiplex PCR, and TCRdb holds only the in-frame ones, with some missing. This sample has 350,000 to 450,000 clones, with about nine tenths found just once. Sequenced input: PBMCs or T cells enriched from blood (not recorded which). These receptors originate from a young woman who had recovered from COVID-19.

The V gene is TRBV12-3 or TRBV12-4, the J gene TRBJ2-7; D might be TRBD1 (6 bases). The V gene lost 3 bases and the J gene lost 1 base, with 7 bases spanning the gap. The CDR3 spans 13 residues. DNA of the CDR3: TGTGCCAGCAGTTTGGACAGATCCTACGAGCAGTACTTC. Amino acids: CASSLDRSYEQYF.

The chain is built from TRBV7-9 and TRBJ2-5; possible D gene TRBD2, 6 bases. The V and J ends lost 5 bases and 4 bases respectively, with 14 bases between them. The CDR3 runs 14 residues. CDR1 is SEHNR, CDR2 FQNEAQ, per germline (reference sequence). For the CDR3, the DNA is TGTGCCAGCAGCCCTACGGCGGGGTCAGAGACCCAGTACTTC. It is translated as CASSPTAGSETQYF.

This chain uses TRBV6-1 with TRBJ1-2; 9 nucleotides line up with TRBD1. After removal of 2 bases from V and 8 bases from J, the junction contained 12 bases not matched to a gene. This CDR3 region has 16 residues. The germline CDR1 and CDR2 sequences are MNHNS and SASEGT. The CDR3 is CASSESGTGPGFGYTF. CDR3 DNA sequence: TGTGCCAGCAGTGAATCAGGGACAGGGCCAGGTTTCGGCTACACCTTC.

The chain is built from TRBV7-3 and TRBJ2-6, with a possible D match to TRBD1 (5 bases). Between the trimmed V and J ends, which lost 5 bases and 3 bases, there was a span of 11 bases. This CDR3 has 15 amino acids. Looked up from germline, CDR1 is SGHTA and CDR2 is FQGTGA. CDR3 region: CASSPGFGGANVLTF. The CDR3 DNA reads as TGTGCCAGCAGCCCAGGGTTCGGTGGGGCCAACGTCCTGACTTTC. Together with reference TRBV7-3 and TRBJ2-6, the CDR3 gives the full variable domain: GAGVSQTPSNKVTEKGKYVELRCDPISGHTALYWYRQSLGQGPEFLIYFQGTGAADDSGLPNDRFFAVRPEGSVSTLKIQRTERGDSAVYLCASSPGFGGANVLTFGAGSRLTVL.

The rearrangement joins TRBV6-5 to TRBJ2-1; D perhaps matches TRBD1 (6 bases). V gave up 0 bases and J gave up 4 bases, with 13 bases separating them. The CDR3 sequence is 16 residues long. The germline gives CDR1 MNHEY, CDR2 SVGAGI. CDR3 protein: CASSYSAGDYYNEQFF. The CDR3, as DNA: TGTGCCAGCAGTTACTCGGCAGGGGATTATTACAATGAGCAGTTCTTC.

V and J are TRBV30 and TRBJ2-1; the match to TRBD2 covers 15 bases. With V trimmed by 3 bases and J by 4 bases, 16 bases remained unmatched. In germline, CDR1 is GTSNPN, CDR2 SVGIG (reference sequence). CDR3 length equals 20 residues. In DNA form, the CDR3 reads TGTGCCTGGAGACTTTTTGGACTAGCGGGGGGGGCAGACGAATACAATGAGCAGTTCTTC. Its translation: CAWRLFGLAGGADEYNEQFF.

V usage is TRBV9 and J usage is TRBJ1-1, with 7 bases fitting TRBD1. Losses at the gene ends were 5 bases for V and 5 bases for J; bases not matched to a gene: 6. Germline CDR1 SGDLS, CDR2 YYNGEE. The CDR3 has 13 amino acids. CDR3 DNA sequence: TGTGCCAGCAGTGTATCACAGGGGACTGAAGCTTTCTTT. Protein: CASSVSQGTEAFF.

The chain recombines TRBV10-3 with TRBJ2-2, with 8 bases fitting TRBD1. Germline trimming cut 6 bases from V and 4 bases from J; bases unmatched to any gene: 10. Germline lookup yields CDR1 ENHRY and CDR2 SYGVKD. CDR3 length: 16 amino acids. The CDR3 loop reads CAISEPGTGRTGELFF. Written as DNA, the CDR3 is TGTGCCATCAGCGAACCCGGGACAGGACGCACCGGGGAGCTGTTTTTT.

The chain employs TRBV9 and TRBJ1-5, with D tentatively TRBD1 (5 bases). Trimming pared 1 base from V and 5 bases from J, leaving 13 bases between. In germline, CDR1 is SGDLS, CDR2 YYNGEE. The CDR3 is 15 residues long. The CDR3 DNA is TGTGCCAGCAGCGTACAGGGAAGAAGGGATCAGCCCCAGCATTTT. Protein: CASSVQGRRDQPQHF.

V gene TRBV5-1 combines with J gene TRBJ2-7, with D unclear. Germline CDR1 reads SGHRS; CDR2 reads YFSETQ. CDR3 length: 13 amino acids. The ends were cut back, 2 bases at V and 9 bases at J, with 15 bases in the middle. This chain's CDR3 is CASSFSSNDRQYF. As DNA, the CDR3 is TGCGCCAGCAGCTTTTCAAGCAACGATCGGCAGTACTTC.

The chain couples TRBV7-2 to TRBJ1-1, with TRBD1 identical over 7 bases. Looked up from germline, CDR1 is SGHTA and CDR2 is FQGNSA. CDR3 length: 16 amino acids. V was pared by 4 bases and J by 10 bases, with 18 bases of the junction left unmatched. The CDR3 coding sequence is TGTGCCAGCAGCTCTCCCGGGGCTCGACAGGGTGGGTCAGCTTTCTTT. Translated, it gives CASSSPGARQGGSAFF.

Turning to this clone: Other DNA variants within this sample encode the same CDR3. The chain recombines TRBV2 with TRBJ2-5; possibly TRBD2 for D (6 bases). This CDR3 has 14 amino acids. V lost 4 bases and J lost 1, with 10 bases in between. Germline V gives CDR1 SNHLY, CDR2 FYNNEI. CDR3 in amino acids: CASSVGSGQETQYF. CDR3 bases: TGTGCCAGCAGTGTTGGTAGCGGCCAAGAGACCCAGTACTTC. Full variable domain (outside the CDR3, taken from reference TRBV2 and TRBJ2-5): EPEVTQTPSHQVTQMGQEVILRCVPISNHLYFYWYRQILGQKVEFLVSFYNNEISEKSEIFDDQFSVERPDGSNFTLKIRSTKLEDSAMYFCASSVGSGQETQYFGPGTRLLVL.

The genes are TRBV7-9 and TRBJ1-2, with a tentative D call TRBD1 (5 bases). The germline CDR1 and CDR2 sequences are SEHNR and FQNEAQ (reference sequence). The CDR3 runs to 15 residues. Trimming shortened V by 2 bases and J by 6 bases, and 16 bases separated the two germline ends. CDR3 coding DNA: TGTGCCAGCAGCTTAACGCCAGGGCGGCGTAATGGCTACACCTTC. Amino acids: CASSLTPGRRNGYTF. Full variable domain (remainder filled in from reference TRBV7-9 and TRBJ1-2): DTGVSQNPRHKITKRGQNVTFRCDPISEHNRLYWYRQTLGQGPEFLTYFQNEAQLEKSRLLSDRFSAERPKGSFSTLEIQRTEQGDSAMYLCASSLTPGRRNGYTFGSGTRLTVV.

This chain links TRBV19 with TRBJ1-1, with 8 nucleotides matching TRBD1. In germline, CDR1 is LNHDA, CDR2 SQIVND (reference sequence). V shed 6 bases, J shed 4 bases, and the junction held 7 bases outside the gene matches. The CDR3 consists of 14 residues. Here the CDR3 DNA reads TGTGCCAGTAGCACGCGGACAGGGAGCACTGAAGCTTTCTTT. It translates to CASSTRTGSTEAFF.

The chain uses TRBV11-3 and TRBJ2-1; TRBD2 aligns across 12 bases. Germline V gene lookup returns CDR1 SGHNT and CDR2 YENEEA. CDR3 length equals 15 residues. V was pared by 5 bases and J by 6 bases, with 5 bases of the junction left unmatched. Here the CDR3 reads CASSRGLAGFNEQFF. The CDR3 DNA reads as TGTGCCAGCAGCCGGGGACTAGCGGGCTTCAATGAGCAGTTCTTC.

V and J are TRBV6-6 and TRBJ2-7; 7 bases are a match to TRBD1. Germline V gene lookup returns CDR1 MNHNY and CDR2 SVGAGI (reference sequence). Trimming cost V 7 bases and J 0 bases; bases outside gene matches: 9. There are 15 residues in the CDR3. CDR3 nucleotides: TGTGCCAGCAATAACAGGGGTGGGGGCTCCTACGAGCAGTACTTC. This sequence encodes CASNNRGGGSYEQYF.

The chain joins TRBV7-9 to TRBJ2-4; D may be TRBD1 (5 bases). This CDR3 spans 17 amino acids. Germline-derived CDR1 and CDR2 are SEHNR and FQNEAQ (reference sequence). The V end lost 5 bases, the J end lost 1 base, and 18 bases lay between the germline ends. The CDR3 DNA reads as TGTGCCAGCAGCCCATTTGGACAAATCCCCGCCAAAAACATTCAGTACTTC. It yields the protein CASSPFGQIPAKNIQYF.

This clone was seen a few times. This chain links TRBV11-2 with TRBJ2-7; 14 bases align to TRBD2. The CDR3 has 15 amino acids. Germline CDR1 SGHAT, CDR2 FQNNGV. Losses at the gene ends were 0 bases for V and 9 bases for J; bases not matched to a gene: 4. Here the CDR3 DNA reads TGTGCCAGCAGCTTAGATGGGACTAGCGGGAGCGTGCAGTACTTC. This encodes CASSLDGTSGSVQYF. The full variable domain, with the rest looked up from reference TRBV11-2 and TRBJ2-7, is EAGVAQSPRYKIIEKRQSVAFWCNPISGHATLYWYQQILGQGPKLLIQFQNNGVVDDSQLPKDRFSAERLKGVDSTLKIQPAKLEDSAVYLCASSLDGTSGSVQYFGPGTRLTVT.

The chain employs TRBV3-1 (or the pseudogene TRBV3-2) and TRBJ1-2; maybe TRBD1 (5 bases). The CDR3 extends over 15 amino acids. V was shortened by 0 bases and J by 7 bases, with 15 bases between the two germline ends. CDR1 is LGHDT, CDR2 YNNKEL, per germline (reference sequence). CDR3 bases: TGTGCCAGCAGCCAAGATCGGCTGGGAGGGACTGGCTACACCTTC. Amino acid sequence: CASSQDRLGGTGYTF.

This chain links TRBV28 with TRBJ1-1; 8 bases fit TRBD1. This CDR3 has 14 residues. In germline, CDR1 is MDHEN, CDR2 SYDVKM. Unmatched junction bases numbered 9, after V lost 6 bases and J lost 6 bases. DNA of the CDR3: TGTGCCAGCAGCCGCCACGACAGGGGCCCTGAAGCTTTCTTT. Translating gives CASSRHDRGPEAFF.

This CDR3 is CSVEVASGYTDTQYF. In DNA form, the CDR3 reads TGCAGCGTTGAAGTGGCTAGCGGTTACACAGATACGCAGTATTTT. The V and J genes are TRBV29-1 and TRBJ2-3, with 7 bases identical to TRBD2. Per the germline V gene, CDR1 is SQVTM and CDR2 is ANQGSEA. The V and J ends lost 1 base and 2 bases, in that order; junction bases with no gene match: 6. CDR3 length equals 15 residues.

The CDR3 DNA is TGTGCCAGCAGTGAATCTCTGGAGGGGTATGGCTACACCTTC. It codes for CASSESLEGYGYTF. The chain has TRBV25-1 and TRBJ1-2, with D possibly matching TRBD1 (5 bases). Germline values: CDR1 MGHDK, CDR2 SYGVNS. The CDR3 loop spans 14 amino acids. V was pared by 1 base and J by 5 bases, with 11 bases between.

The V call is TRBV6-2 or TRBV6-3, the J call TRBJ2-1; a possible D gene is TRBD1 (5 bases). Deletions cut 5 bases from V and 1 base from J, with 21 bases between. This CDR3 contains 18 residues. Germline-derived CDR1 and CDR2 are MNHEY and SVGEGT. CDR3 sequence reads: CASSIWGGATGSYNEQFF. CDR3 nucleotide sequence: TGTGCCAGCAGTATATGGGGTGGGGCGACCGGATCCTACAATGAGCAGTTCTTC.

The table lists this clone with a few counts. The chain links TRBV6-4 to TRBJ2-2; TRBD1 aligns across 7 bases. Trimming took 3 bases from V and 5 from J; bases not matched to a gene: 3. This CDR3 region has 14 residues. Looked up from germline, CDR1 is MRHNA and CDR2 is SNTAGT. CDR3 sequence reads: CASSEQGRTGELFF. The CDR3 DNA is TGTGCCAGCAGTGAACAGGGGAGAACCGGGGAGCTGTTTTTT.

The rearrangement uses TRBV7-8 and TRBJ1-5; 7 bases line up with TRBD1. The germline CDR1 and CDR2 sequences are SGHVS and FQNEAQ. Trimming took 5 bases from V and 6 from J; bases not matched to a gene: 4. The CDR3 spans 13 residues. CDR3 nucleotide sequence: TGTGCCAGCAGCAACGACAGGGCTCAGCCCCAGCATTTT. This gives the protein CASSNDRAQPQHF.

The genes are TRBV11-3 and TRBJ2-7; 9 bases line up with TRBD1. Germline CDR1 reads SGHNT; CDR2 reads YENEEA. The CDR3 runs 15 residues. With V trimmed by 5 bases and J by 4 bases, 9 bases remained unmatched. CDR3 region: CASSLGQGSSYEQYF. DNA for the CDR3: TGTGCCAGCAGCCTGGGACAGGGTTCTTCATACGAGCAGTACTTC.

The chain uses TRBV11-2 and TRBJ1-4, with 7 bases that match TRBD1. Per germline, CDR1 SGHAT and CDR2 FQNNGV. V was pared by 1 base and J by 8 bases, with 19 bases of the junction left unmatched. The CDR3 runs to 19 residues. The CDR3 DNA reads as TGTGCCAGCAGCTTAGTCTACAGGGTTGGGGGGACAGATGGGGAAAAACTGTTTTTT. Its protein is CASSLVYRVGGTDGEKLFF.

Comments on this clone: Other DNA sequences of this sample code for an identical CDR3. V gene TRBV7-9 combines with J gene TRBJ1-1; 8 bases are shared with TRBD1. With 5 bases clipped from V and 2 bases from J, the junction kept 4 bases outside the gene matches. The CDR3 loop spans 14 amino acids. The germline V gene has CDR1 SEHNR and CDR2 FQNEAQ (reference sequence). This CDR3 is CASSPTGANTEAFF. Written as DNA, the CDR3 is TGTGCCAGCAGCCCGACAGGGGCTAACACTGAAGCTTTCTTT.

This chain connects TRBV19 to TRBJ2-7, with 8 bases matching TRBD1. The germline V gene has CDR1 LNHDA and CDR2 SQIVND (reference sequence). With 7 bases clipped from V and 6 bases from J, the junction kept 11 bases outside the gene matches. The CDR3 spans 14 residues. CDR3 sequence (DNA): TGTGCCAGTAAACGACAGGGGCAGGAGGGCGAGCAGTACTTC. Its translation: CASKRQGQEGEQYF.

The chain links TRBV2 to TRBJ1-2; a possible D gene is TRBD1 (6 bases). The CDR3 covers 13 residues. Per the germline V gene, CDR1 is SNHLY and CDR2 is FYNNEI. The V gene lost 4 bases and the J gene lost 7 bases, with 13 bases spanning the gap. The CDR3 is CASSGTLGGGYTF. The CDR3 region has the DNA TGTGCCAGCAGTGGGACATTAGGGGGTGGCTACACCTTC.

This clone was seen repeatedly, ten times or more. The genes are TRBV30 and TRBJ2-2, with 10 bases aligning to TRBD2. This CDR3 has 15 amino acids. J lost 6 bases, V lost 0 bases, and 4 bases had no gene match. The germline V gene has CDR1 GTSNPN and CDR2 SVGIG (reference sequence). The CDR3 region has the DNA TGTGCCTGGAGTGTTCTAGCGGGAGACGCCGGGGAGCTGTTTTTT. It translates to CAWSVLAGDAGELFF.